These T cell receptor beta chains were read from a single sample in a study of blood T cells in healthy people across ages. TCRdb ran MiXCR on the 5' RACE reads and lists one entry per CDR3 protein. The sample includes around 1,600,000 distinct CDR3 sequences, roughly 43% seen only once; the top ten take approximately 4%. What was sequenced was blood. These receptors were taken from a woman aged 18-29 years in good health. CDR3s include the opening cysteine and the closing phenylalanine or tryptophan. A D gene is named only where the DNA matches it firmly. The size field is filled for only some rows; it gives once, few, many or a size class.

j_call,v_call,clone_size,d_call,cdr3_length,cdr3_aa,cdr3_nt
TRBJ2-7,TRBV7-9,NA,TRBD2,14,CASSAGLDHYEQYF,TGTGCCAGCAGTGCGGGACTAGACCACTACGAGCAGTACTTC
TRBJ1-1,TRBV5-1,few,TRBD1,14,CASSGDRGYTEAFF,TGCGCCAGCAGCGGGGACAGGGGGTACACTGAAGCTTTCTTT
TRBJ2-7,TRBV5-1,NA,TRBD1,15,CASSSGQGDNYEQYF,TGCGCCAGCAGCTCGGGACAGGGAGATAACTACGAGCAGTACTTC
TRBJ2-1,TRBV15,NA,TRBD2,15,CATRGGGDPINEQFF,TGTGCCACCAGGGGCGGGGGGGATCCCATCAATGAGCAGTTCTTC
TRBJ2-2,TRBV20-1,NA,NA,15,CSARLPGTYIGELFF,TGCAGTGCTAGACTTCCCGGGACATACATCGGGGAGCTGTTTTTT
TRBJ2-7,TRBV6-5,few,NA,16,CASSYSLVESSYEQYF,TGTGCCAGCAGTTACTCCCTAGTCGAAAGCTCCTACGAGCAGTACTTC
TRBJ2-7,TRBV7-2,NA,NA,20,CASSRPLTQRPASPSYEQYF,TGTGCCAGCAGCCGTCCCCTGACCCAACGTCCGGCGTCACCTTCCTACGAGCAGTACTTC
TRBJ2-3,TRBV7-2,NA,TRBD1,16,CASSLRRQGYTDTQYF,TGTGCCAGCAGCTTAAGGAGACAGGGGTACACAGATACGCAGTATTTT
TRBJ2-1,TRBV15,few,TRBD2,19,CATSSPGRTLAGVQNEQFF,TGTGCCACCAGTTCTCCGGGACGGACCCTAGCGGGAGTGCAGAATGAGCAGTTCTTC
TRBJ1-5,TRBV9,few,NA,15,CASSVDGQSNQPQHF,TGTGCCAGCAGCGTAGACGGACAGAGCAATCAGCCCCAGCATTTT
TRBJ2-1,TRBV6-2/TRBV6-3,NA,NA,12,CASSYVGTEQFF,TGTGCCAGCAGTTACGTTGGGACAGAGCAGTTCTTC
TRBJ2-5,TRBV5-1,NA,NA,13,CASSNRDLGTQYF,TGCGCCAGCAGCAACCGGGACTTGGGGACCCAGTACTTC
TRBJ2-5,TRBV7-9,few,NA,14,CASTPRGASGTQYF,TGTGCCAGCACACCCCGGGGGGCTTCGGGGACCCAGTACTTC
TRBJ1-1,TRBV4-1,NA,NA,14,CASSHGGQNTEAFF,TGCGCCAGCAGCCATGGCGGGCAAAACACTGAAGCTTTCTTT
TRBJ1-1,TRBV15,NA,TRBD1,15,CATSRDGQGYTEAFF,TGTGCCACCAGCAGAGATGGACAGGGGTACACTGAAGCTTTCTTT
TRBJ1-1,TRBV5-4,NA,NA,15,CASSLAQDLNTEAFF,TGTGCCAGCAGCTTGGCCCAGGACCTGAACACTGAAGCTTTCTTT
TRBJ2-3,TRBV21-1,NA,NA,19,CASSRDQSSGLSPADTQYF,TGTGCCAGCAGCAGAGATCAGTCGTCGGGATTATCACCCGCAGATACGCAGTATTTT
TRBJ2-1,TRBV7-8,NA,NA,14,CASSRDLSYNEQFF,TGTGCCAGCAGCCGTGACCTAAGCTACAATGAGCAGTTCTTC